This T cell receptor beta chain was identified during a study of T cell responses to AZD1222 COVID-19 vaccine. From germline, CDR1 is LGHDT and CDR2 YNNKEL (reference sequence). V lost 4 bases, J lost 0 bases, and 12 bases lay in between. This CDR3 is 16 amino acids long. Only in-frame clones appear in the TCRdb table, and some are missing; sequencing was by immunoSEQ multiplex PCR. Among under 200,000 clones listed, approximately 90% were seen once. This chain links TRBV3-1 (or the pseudogene TRBV3-2) with TRBJ1-4, with D hard to call. This receptor was identified in an adult in good health. The material was peripheral blood, obtained on day 0 of AZD1222 vaccination. The CDR3 sequence: CASSPGLSATNEKLFF. The CDR3 DNA reads as TGTGCCAGCAGCCCCGGGTTGTCGGCAACTAATGAAAAACTGTTTTTT.